Detailed here is one TCR beta chain. Authors' processing steps: Amplification of reference gene primers was used by the study to estimate nucleated cell counts. TCRdb keeps only in-frame clones here, not all; method: immunoSEQ multiplex PCR. V and J calls and clone size follow that table, whereas D and trimming were derived from the DNA. The sample has over 200,000 clones, roughly 84% seen once; the top ten hold 1.9%. This specimen belongs to a study of blood T cell repertoires in COVID-19. Looking at the study overall: Acute-phase and convalescent COVID-19 samples originated in the United States, Italy and Spain. PBMCs, B-cell-depleted T cells, or T cells were the source of the cDNA or gDNA that made up the material.

Trimming left V 7 bases short and J 0 bases short, with 15 bases between. Germline assignment: CDR1 LNHDA and CDR2 SQIVND (reference sequence). The CDR3 is 15 residues long. The source of this sequence is a middle-aged man with active or convalescent COVID-19. The rearrangement links TRBV19 to TRBJ1-2, with D perhaps TRBD1 (5 bases). The sample comprised peripheral blood. CDR3 sequence (DNA): TGTGCCAGTACCGTATCAGGGTCGCCTAACTATGGCTACACCTTC. Amino acid sequence: CASTVSGSPNYGYTF.